Each of the 2 T cell receptor beta chains below was sequenced from the same sample in a study of OX40 agonist ivuxolimab in advanced cancers. Clones were sequenced by immunoSEQ multiplex PCR, and TCRdb holds only the in-frame ones, with some missing. The sample includes roughly 45,000 clones, roughly three quarters seen only once; the top ten take about 7.2%. The specimen comprised CD4+ or CD8+ T cells sorted from blood, sampled in a trial of the OX40 agonist ivuxolimab. These TCRs come from an adult with an advanced solid tumor such as melanoma, head and neck, liver or kidney cancer.

The count of this clone is one. The chain has TRBV9 and TRBJ2-3, with TRBD1 matching 9 bases. Germline CDR1 SGDLS, CDR2 YYNGEE. The V segment lost 4 bases and the J segment 1 base; nucleotides outside the gene matches: 7. The CDR3 covers 16 residues. The CDR3: CASSFRTGDRTDTQYF. The CDR3 DNA sequence: TGTGCCAGCAGCTTCCGGACAGGGGACCGCACAGATACGCAGTATTTT. The variable domain in full, completed from reference TRBV9 and TRBJ2-3, reads DSGVTQTPKHLITATGQRVTLRCSPRSGDLSVYWYQQSLDQGLQFLIQYYNGEERAKGNILERFSAQQFPDLHSELNLSSLELGDSALYFCASSFRTGDRTDTQYFGPGTRLTVL.

The chain couples TRBV19 to TRBJ2-1; 9 bases align to TRBD2. The V segment lost 6 bases and the J segment 9 bases; nucleotides outside the gene matches: 9. This CDR3 has 14 amino acids. The germline V gene encodes CDR1 LNHDA and CDR2 SQIVND (reference sequence). CDR3 region: CASRPAGGLGEQFF. CDR3 in DNA: TGTGCCAGTAGACCGGCGGGAGGGCTAGGTGAGCAGTTCTTC.